This TCR beta chain comes out of a study of radiation and T cells in renal cell carcinoma. Sequencing was performed with immunoSEQ multiplex PCR; in TCRdb, only in-frame clones are kept and a portion is missing. The sample has about 140,000 clones; around four fifths are singletons. Time point denoted: baseline pretreatment blood. The treatment was: 15 Gy SBRT to primary tumor, nephrectomy 4 weeks later. This CDR3 is built from 20 residues. Germline V lookup: CDR1 MDHEN, CDR2 SYDVKM. Trimming removed 6 bases from V and 7 bases from J, with 37 bases in between. The J gene is TRBJ2-7, the V gene TRBV28; D ambiguous. This specimen consisted of blood, obtained from a patient whose treatment included radiotherapy and nephrectomy. The receptor was isolated from a woman aged 50 to 60 with renal cell carcinoma. For the CDR3, the DNA is TGTGCCAGCAGCCTCGGGTTCCGGGCGAGCAGCAATCCTCCCCCTCGAGAGCAGTACTTC. It is translated as CASSLGFRASSNPPPREQYF.